The rows below give T cell receptor beta chains drawn from one sample of a study of neurological immune-mediated disorders. MiXCR was run by TCRdb on the 5' RACE reads, yielding one entry per CDR3 protein. The sample contains approximately 40,000 distinct CDR3 sequences, nearly 5% of which appear only once. Material for sequencing was CD4+ T cells from blood. Receptors were obtained from a man younger than 35 in good health. CDR3s include the opening cysteine and the closing phenylalanine or tryptophan. D genes are given only for firm matches. Some rows have no size entry. The others give once, few or many, or a class for an expanded clone.

d_call	cdr3_length	clone_size	j_call	v_call	cdr3_aa	cdr3_nt
TRBD2	14	many	TRBJ2-2	TRBV20-1	CSARPAGGLGELFF	TGCAGTGCTAGACCCGCGGGGGGGCTCGGGGAGCTGTTTTTT
-	15	many	TRBJ1-1	TRBV5-1	CASSSGGGAATEAFF	TGCGCCAGCAGCTCGGGTGGTGGGGCAGCGACTGAAGCTTTCTTT
-	12	many	TRBJ1-2	TRBV6-2/TRBV6-3	CASSYPGNGYTF	TGTGCCAGCAGTTACCCGGGGAATGGCTACACCTTC
-	14	many	TRBJ2-5	TRBV5-1	CASSLGDRGETQYF	TGCGCCAGCAGCTTGGGGGATCGGGGAGAGACCCAGTACTTC
TRBD2	13	many	TRBJ2-1	TRBV29-1	CSTGLAAYNEQFF	TGCAGCACGGGACTAGCGGCATACAATGAGCAGTTCTTC
-	12	many	TRBJ2-5	TRBV12-3/TRBV12-4	CASSPPGRTQYF	TGTGCCAGCAGTCCGCCGGGTCGCACCCAGTACTTC
-	13	many	TRBJ1-6	TRBV20-1	CSARLSPGSPLHF	TGCAGTGCAAGGTTATCCCCTGGATCACCCCTCCACTTT
TRBD1	15	many	TRBJ1-1	TRBV7-8	CASRTQGSTNTEAFF	TGTGCCAGCAGGACACAGGGGTCGACGAACACTGAAGCTTTCTTT
-	14	many	TRBJ2-7	TRBV6-5	CASTPLAGNYEQYF	TGTGCCAGCACCCCCCTAGCAGGGAACTACGAGCAGTACTTC
-	15	many	TRBJ2-1	TRBV5-1	CASSLATAQYNEQFF	TGCGCCAGCAGCTTGGCAACAGCACAATACAATGAGCAGTTCTTC
-	12	many	TRBJ1-1	TRBV3-1	CASSVQGLEAFF	TGTGCCAGCAGCGTTCAGGGTTTGGAAGCTTTCTTT
-	16	many	TRBJ2-2	TRBV12-5	CASLQLRDQNTGELFF	TGTGCTAGCCTCCAACTTCGGGACCAGAACACCGGGGAGCTGTTTTTT
-	13	many	TRBJ2-7	TRBV7-9	CASSLTPSYEQYF	TGTGCCAGCAGCTTGACCCCTTCCTACGAGCAGTACTTC
-	18	many	TRBJ2-6	TRBV10-3	CAISADGGSSSGANVLTF	TGTGCCATCAGTGCCGACGGAGGGTCCTCCTCTGGGGCCAACGTCCTGACTTTC
TRBD2	16	-	TRBJ2-2	TRBV7-3	CASSSRTSRLTGELFF	TGTGCCAGCAGCTCACGGACTAGTCGTTTAACCGGGGAGCTGTTTTTT
-	13	-	TRBJ2-3	TRBV4-3	CASSQELTDTQYF	TGCGCCAGCAGCCAAGAGCTAACAGATACGCAGTATTTT
TRBD2	15	many	TRBJ2-5	TRBV5-1	CASIKTSGVEETQYF	TGCGCCAGCATAAAAACTAGCGGGGTAGAAGAGACCCAGTACTTC
-	12	many	TRBJ2-7	TRBV20-1	CSARGQVYEQYF	TGCAGTGCTAGGGGGCAGGTCTACGAGCAGTACTTC
-	15	many	TRBJ1-1	TRBV20-1	CSARDGDGKNTEAFF	TGCAGTGCTAGAGATGGAGACGGAAAGAACACTGAAGCTTTCTTT
-	13	many	TRBJ2-3	TRBV20-1	CSAPDLGPDTQYF	TGCAGTGCCCCCGACTTGGGTCCAGATACGCAGTATTTT
-	13	many	TRBJ1-1	TRBV29-1	CSVESAQRAEAFF	TGCAGCGTTGAATCCGCCCAGAGGGCTGAAGCTTTCTTT
TRBD1	17	many	TRBJ1-1	TRBV7-2	CASSLMRYRGPNTEAFF	TGTGCCAGCAGCTTAATGAGGTACAGGGGACCGAACACTGAAGCTTTCTTT
TRBD2	15	many	TRBJ2-3	TRBV7-3	CASSPGTSETDTQYF	TGTGCCAGCAGCCCAGGGACTAGCGAAACAGATACGCAGTATTTT
-	14	many	TRBJ1-1	TRBV5-1	CASSPVTSNTEAFF	TGCGCCAGCAGCCCGGTTACGTCGAACACTGAAGCTTTCTTT
TRBD1	16	-	TRBJ1-1	TRBV6-5	CASSYSQGAGGTEAFF	TGTGCCAGCAGTTACTCCCAGGGGGCCGGGGGCACTGAAGCTTTCTTT
-	15	many	TRBJ2-3	TRBV7-2	CASSLQPGGTDTQYF	TGTGCCAGCAGCTTACAGCCGGGGGGCACAGATACGCAGTATTTT
-	15	-	TRBJ2-3	TRBV6-2/TRBV6-3	CASSDRLGATDTQYF	TGTGCCAGCAGTGACCGATTAGGGGCCACAGATACGCAGTATTTT
TRBD1	13	few	TRBJ1-4	TRBV6-2/TRBV6-3	CASSSGTVSKLFF	TGTGCCAGCAGTTCCGGGACAGTCTCCAAACTGTTTTTT
TRBD1	15	many	TRBJ2-7	TRBV20-1	CSARDTRTGDYEQYF	TGCAGTGCTAGAGATACACGGACAGGGGACTACGAGCAGTACTTC
-	12	many	TRBJ1-1	TRBV6-6	CASSYLGTEAFF	TGTGCCAGCAGTTACCTGGGCACTGAAGCTTTCTTT
-	13	many	TRBJ2-7	TRBV29-1	CSVDVGGPYEQYF	TGCAGCGTTGACGTCGGCGGACCCTACGAGCAGTACTTC
-	14	many	TRBJ1-2	TRBV27	CASRRAGPMGGYTF	TGTGCCAGCAGGCGTGCGGGACCAATGGGCGGCTACACCTTC
-	14	many	TRBJ2-1	TRBV20-1	CSAYEISSYNEQFF	TGCAGTGCTTACGAAATAAGCTCCTACAATGAGCAGTTCTTC
TRBD2	18	many	TRBJ2-3	TRBV6-2/TRBV6-3	CASSQLVERGRYLNTQYF	TGTGCCAGCAGCCAATTGGTCGAGCGGGGGAGATACTTAAATACGCAGTATTTT
-	12	many	TRBJ1-6	TRBV6-1	CASSDLDSPLHF	TGTGCCAGCAGTGATCTGGATTCACCCCTCCACTTT
-	16	many	TRBJ2-7	TRBV4-2	CASSQQQGEGSYEQYF	TGTGCCAGCAGCCAGCAGCAGGGTGAGGGGTCCTACGAGCAGTACTTC
TRBD1	12	many	TRBJ1-3	TRBV7-2	CASSLRQGAIYF	TGTGCCAGCAGCTTACGACAGGGTGCCATATATTTT
-	12	many	TRBJ2-7	TRBV20-1	CSARALRAEQYF	TGCAGTGCTAGGGCCCTTCGAGCCGAGCAGTACTTC
-	16	many	TRBJ1-1	TRBV19	CASSRTRVRGNTEAFF	TGTGCCAGTAGTAGAACCCGGGTCAGGGGGAACACTGAAGCTTTCTTT
TRBD1	15	many	TRBJ2-5	TRBV20-1	CSAHPGTGVKETQYF	TGCAGTGCTCACCCCGGGACAGGGGTAAAAGAGACCCAGTACTTC
-	13	many	TRBJ2-5	TRBV6-5	CASSSTRGKTQYF	TGTGCCAGCAGTTCTACTAGGGGGAAGACCCAGTACTTC
-	13	many	TRBJ1-1	TRBV19	CASRRFQYTEAFF	TGTGCCAGCCGCAGGTTTCAATACACTGAAGCTTTCTTT
-	16	many	TRBJ2-6	TRBV25-1	CASSDPGTSGANVLTF	TGTGCCAGCAGCGATCCGGGGACCTCTGGGGCCAACGTCCTGACTTTC
-	13	many	TRBJ1-5	TRBV12-3/TRBV12-4	CASTPTANEPQHF	TGTGCCAGCACCCCGACGGCGAACGAGCCCCAGCATTTT
TRBD2	21	many	TRBJ2-1	TRBV6-5	CASSYYAPTRLAGGPLDEQFF	TGTGCCAGCAGTTATTATGCCCCGACCCGACTAGCGGGGGGGCCCTTGGATGAGCAGTTCTTC
-	14	many	TRBJ2-2	TRBV10-3	CAIREGYRTGELFF	TGTGCCATCAGGGAGGGTTATCGGACCGGGGAGCTGTTTTTT
-	15	many	TRBJ1-2	TRBV12-3/TRBV12-4	CASSRTAGALYGYTF	TGTGCCAGCAGCCGCACAGCAGGGGCCCTCTATGGCTACACCTTC
-	17	many	TRBJ2-2	TRBV5-1	CASSLASRGQGTGELFF	TGCGCCAGCAGCTTGGCGTCTCGGGGGCAAGGCACCGGGGAGCTGTTTTTT
-	18	many	TRBJ1-5	TRBV12-3/TRBV12-4	CASSSHHSGGGGNQPQHF	TGTGCCAGCAGTTCCCATCATTCCGGGGGGGGAGGCAATCAGCCCCAGCATTTT
TRBD1	16	many	TRBJ2-1	TRBV4-2	CASSLNPGQGFNEQFF	TGTGCCAGCAGCCTAAATCCGGGACAGGGATTCAATGAGCAGTTCTTC
TRBD1	16	many	TRBJ2-3	TRBV12-3/TRBV12-4	CASSPPGQGFTDTQYF	TGTGCCAGCAGTCCTCCGGGACAGGGTTTCACAGATACGCAGTATTTT
TRBD1	13	many	TRBJ2-3	TRBV7-7	CASSPQGTDTQYF	TGTGCTAGCAGCCCACAGGGGACAGATACGCAGTATTTT
-	14	many	TRBJ2-1	TRBV20-1	CSETSLSSYNEQFF	TGCAGTGAAACTAGTCTAAGCTCCTACAATGAGCAGTTCTTC
-	15	-	TRBJ2-2	TRBV5-1	CASSPQASATGELFF	TGCGCCAGCAGCCCCCAGGCAAGTGCTACCGGGGAGCTGTTTTTC
TRBD2	18	many	TRBJ2-2	TRBV12-3/TRBV12-4	CASSPLRSRAGEAGELFF	TGTGCCAGCAGCCCTTTGAGGTCCAGGGCGGGGGAAGCCGGGGAGCTGTTTTTT
-	13	many	TRBJ1-1	TRBV7-2	CASSARRGNEAFF	TGTGCCAGCAGCGCCCGACGGGGTAATGAAGCTTTCTTT
-	14	-	TRBJ2-7	TRBV5-8	CASSLWGDTYEQYF	TGTGCCAGCAGCTTGTGGGGGGACACCTACGAGCAGTACTTC
TRBD1	12	medium-sized	TRBJ2-3	TRBV29-1	CSAGTGADTQYF	TGCAGCGCCGGGACAGGGGCAGATACGCAGTATTTT
-	14	many	TRBJ2-7	TRBV20-1	CSAPSIGGTYEQYF	TGCAGTGCCCCGTCGATCGGGGGTACCTACGAGCAGTACTTC